A single sample is the source of the 23 T cell receptor beta chains below, sequenced in a study of memory CD4+ T cells and cytomegalovirus serostatus. Repertoires were generated with immunoSEQ multiplex PCR, while TCRdb's copy carries only in-frame clones and drops some. This table holds 60,000 or so clones, roughly 84% found once. The sort gate was single viable CD3+CD4+CD8-CD45RO+ cells for memory CD4+ T cells. Specimen: memory CD4+ T cells from blood. These receptors all come from an adult in good health and CMV-seronegative. Some clones in this sample may be carry-over from other donors' samples.

This clone was recorded a few times. The rearrangement uses TRBV21-1 and TRBJ2-1; the D segment call TRBD2 is taken from the table without a DNA check. TRBV21-1 counts as a pseudogene. The CDR3 loop spans 15 amino acids. The CDR3 DNA sequence: TGTGCCAGCAGCCCCCAAGCGGGAGGGCCCAATGAGCAGTTCTTC. As protein: CASSPQAGGPNEQFF.

In the case of this clone: The junction does not match germline at one end; this may be a read error. The V call is TRBV6-5, the J call TRBJ2-7; D not resolved. Germline V gene data show CDR1 as MNHEY and CDR2 as SVGAGI. The CDR3 runs to 11 residues. DNA of the CDR3: TGTGCCAGCAGTTACTCCTCCGAGCAGTACTTC. It codes for CASSYSSEQYF.

This chain uses TRBV6-1 with TRBJ1-1; maybe TRBD1 (5 bases). Germline V gene sequence: CDR1 MNHNS, CDR2 SASEGT. This CDR3 spans 13 amino acids. The germline V and J ends were trimmed by 5 bases and 4 bases, with 11 bases remaining between them. In nucleotides, the CDR3 is TGTGCCAGCAGTTGGGGGGAGGTCACTGAAGCTTTCTTT. Its translation is CASSWGEVTEAFF.

V usage is TRBV4-3 and J usage is TRBJ2-7; D is ambiguous. Germline CDR1 and CDR2: LGHNA and YSLEER. V shed 0 bases and J shed 2 bases, with 11 bases lying between them. The CDR3 is made up of 15 amino acids. CDR3 coding DNA: TGCGCCAGCAGCCAAGATTTATACAGAGCCTACGAGCAGTACTTC. The encoded protein is CASSQDLYRAYEQYF.

This clone was seen only a few times. The rearrangement uses TRBV27 and TRBJ2-5; D remains ambiguous. This CDR3 is built from 13 residues. V lost 1 base, J lost 3 bases, and 6 bases lay in between. Per the germline V gene, CDR1 is MNHEY and CDR2 is SMNVEV (reference sequence). The CDR3: CASSLYREETQYF. CDR3 in DNA: TGTGCCAGCAGTTTATACCGGGAAGAGACCCAGTACTTC.

This clone was picked up one time. The chain combines TRBV6-6 with TRBJ1-2; no definite D call. V gave up 6 bases and J gave up 5 bases, with 10 bases separating them. CDR3 length: 12 amino acids. Looked up from germline, CDR1 is MNHNY and CDR2 is SVGAGI (reference sequence). The CDR3 coding sequence is TGTGCCAGCAGCTTGCTCGGATATGGCTACACCTTC. Its protein product is CASSLLGYGYTF.

This clone was counted a single time. The rearrangement links TRBV7-2 to TRBJ2-2, with 10 bases fitting TRBD2. After removal of 7 bases from V and 5 bases from J, the junction contained 10 bases not matched to a gene. The germline CDR1 and CDR2 sequences are SGHTA and FQGNSA. This CDR3 region has 16 residues. Here the CDR3 reads CASTNLAGVGTGELFF. For the CDR3, the DNA is TGTGCCAGCACCAACCTAGCGGGAGTAGGAACCGGGGAGCTGTTTTTT.

The rearrangement joins TRBV27 to TRBJ2-2; 10 bases are shared with TRBD2. Trimming cost V 6 bases and J 8 bases; bases outside gene matches: 24. This CDR3 comprises 20 residues. Germline assignment: CDR1 MNHEY and CDR2 SMNVEV (reference sequence). CDR3 sequence: CASRALLGSSGSRSAGELFF. DNA for the CDR3: TGTGCCAGCAGGGCGCTTTTAGGGTCTAGCGGGAGCCGGTCCGCGGGGGAGCTGTTTTTT.

This clone appeared a few times. The rearrangement uses TRBV27 and TRBJ1-2; 12 positions agree with TRBD1. This CDR3 comprises 17 residues. Trimming at V came to 8 bases and at J to 4 bases, leaving 14 bases not matched to a gene. CDR1 MNHEY and CDR2 SMNVEV come from the germline V gene (reference sequence). CDR3 nucleotide sequence: TGTGCCAGCCGGGTGGGGACAGGGGGCTCGTTAGGCTATGGCTACACCTTC. This sequence encodes CASRVGTGGSLGYGYTF.

The chain links TRBV7-9 to TRBJ2-5; 13 nucleotides agree with TRBD2. CDR3 length equals 16 residues. V lost 5 bases, J lost 9 bases, and 12 bases stayed unmatched. Germline-derived CDR1 and CDR2 are SEHNR and FQNEAQ (reference sequence). This chain's CDR3 is CASSQPTSGGQGAQYF. The CDR3 region has the DNA TGTGCCAGCAGCCAACCGACTAGCGGGGGGCAGGGGGCCCAGTACTTC. Filled out from reference TRBV7-9 and TRBJ2-5, the complete variable domain reads DTGVSQNPRHKITKRGQNVTFRCDPISEHNRLYWYRQTLGQGPEFLTYFQNEAQLEKSRLLSDRFSAERPKGSFSTLEIQRTEQGDSAMYLCASSQPTSGGQGAQYFGPGTRLLVL.

The V gene is TRBV27, the J gene TRBJ2-1; 11 bases fit TRBD2. The CDR3 extends over 16 amino acids. The V segment lost 7 bases and the J segment 5 bases; nucleotides outside the gene matches: 10. Germline CDR1 is MNHEY and CDR2 is SMNVEV (reference sequence). CDR3 bases: TGTGCCAGCACTAGAATGGGACTAGCGGATAACAATGAGCAGTTCTTC. Residues: CASTRMGLADNNEQFF.

This rearrangement joins TRBV18 to TRBJ1-3; 9 bases match TRBD1. CDR3 length equals 15 residues. Looked up from germline, CDR1 is KGHSH and CDR2 is LQKENI. V shed 5 bases and J 0 bases; nucleotides not matched to a gene: 2. The CDR3 coding sequence is TGTGCCAGCTCAGGGACAGGGAACTCTGGAAACACCATATATTTT. Protein: CASSGTGNSGNTIYF.

This chain joins TRBV28 and TRBJ2-5; 7 nucleotides agree with TRBD1. The DNA end lines up better with TRBJ2-7; the J call may be wrong. In germline, CDR1 is MDHEN, CDR2 SYDVKM. This CDR3 is 15 amino acids long. This CDR3 reads CASSSRQGLNYEQYF. In DNA, the CDR3 is TGTGCCAGCAGTTCTAGACAGGGCCTCAACTACGAGCAGTACTTC.

This sequence joins TRBV28 and TRBJ2-7; 7 nucleotides match TRBD2. This CDR3 is built from 12 residues. The germline CDR1 and CDR2 sequences are MDHEN and SYDVKM. Germline trimming cut 7 bases from V and 2 bases from J; bases unmatched to any gene: 2. DNA for the CDR3: TGTGCCAGCACTAGCGGAACCTACGAGCAGTACTTC. Translation: CASTSGTYEQYF.

The chain is built from TRBV4-2 and TRBJ2-7, with D perhaps matching TRBD2 (6 bases). The CDR3 loop spans 16 amino acids. Germline V gives CDR1 LGHNA, CDR2 YNFKEQ. V lost 6 bases and J 2 bases, leaving 20 bases between the germline ends. The CDR3: CASSPSLSGDPYEQYF. DNA of the CDR3: TGTGCCAGCAGTCCCAGCCTTAGCGGAGACCCCTACGAGCAGTACTTC.

The genes are TRBV5-1 and TRBJ2-7, with 9 bases fitting TRBD2. CDR1 SGHRS and CDR2 YFSETQ come from the germline V gene. The length of the CDR3 is 15 residues. J was trimmed by 7 bases and V by 4 bases; bases with no gene match: 12. The CDR3 sequence is CASSNSLAGVSEQYF. In nucleotides, the CDR3 is TGCGCCAGCAGCAATAGTTTAGCGGGAGTAAGTGAGCAGTACTTC.

The chain links TRBV5-6 to TRBJ2-3; no definite D call. The CDR3 loop spans 13 amino acids. Per the germline V gene, CDR1 is SGHDT and CDR2 is YYEEEE. V lost 0 bases, J lost 1 base, and 3 bases lay in between. The CDR3 DNA sequence: TGTGCCAGCAGCTTGGCCGGCACAGATACGCAGTATTTT. This codes for CASSLAGTDTQYF.

The CDR3 bases are TGTGCCATCCCCCCGGAGTTCAATGAGCAGTTCTTC. Translation gives CAIPPEFNEQFF. The chain employs TRBV5-6 and TRBJ2-1; D unresolved. This CDR3 comprises 12 residues. Germline V gene sequence: CDR1 SGHDT, CDR2 YYEEEE. Between the trimmed V and J ends, which lost 9 bases and 6 bases, there was a span of 13 bases.

This sequence joins TRBV29-1 and TRBJ2-1; TRBD1 matches 7 bases. The V and J ends lost 7 bases and 10 bases, in that order; junction bases with no gene match: 16. From germline, CDR1 is SQVTM and CDR2 ANQGSEA. The CDR3 spans 14 residues. CDR3 protein: CSAGHSLTGREQFF. The CDR3 nucleotides are TGCAGCGCGGGCCACTCCCTGACAGGGCGCGAGCAGTTCTTC.

The V and J genes are TRBV7-9 and TRBJ1-3, with unresolved D. CDR3 length: 14 amino acids. V lost 3 bases and J 4 bases, leaving 10 bases between the germline ends. Germline CDR1 is SEHNR and CDR2 is FQNEAQ (reference sequence). DNA of the CDR3: TGTGCCAGCAGCTTTTTCTCGGAGGGAAACACCATATATTTT. This encodes CASSFFSEGNTIYF.

J is TRBJ1-1 and V is TRBV18; a possible D gene is TRBD1 (5 bases). V was shortened by 1 base and J by 0 bases, with 18 bases between the two germline ends. Germline V gives CDR1 KGHSH, CDR2 LQKENI. CDR3 length: 18 amino acids. Written as DNA, the CDR3 is TGTGCCAGCTCACCACAGGGGTGGACGAGGAGGATGAACACTGAAGCTTTCTTT. Protein product: CASSPQGWTRRMNTEAFF. Full variable domain (missing parts from reference TRBV18 and TRBJ1-1): NAGVMQNPRHLVRRRGQEARLRCSPMKGHSHVYWYRQLPEEGLKFMVYLQKENIIDESGMPKERFSAEFPKEGPSILRIQQVVRGDSAAYFCASSPQGWTRRMNTEAFFGQGTRLTVV.

The V and J genes are TRBV2 and TRBJ2-5; TRBD1 is a possible D gene (5 bases). This CDR3 spans 13 amino acids. Germline loops: CDR1 SNHLY, CDR2 FYNNEI. Between the trimmed V and J ends, which lost 6 bases and 2 bases, there was a span of 10 bases. The CDR3 spells CASRYDRQETQYF. CDR3 DNA: TGTGCCAGCAGGTACGACAGACAAGAGACCCAGTACTTC.

This chain uses TRBV4-1 with TRBJ1-2, with D possibly being TRBD1 (5 bases). Germline lookup yields CDR1 MGHRA and CDR2 YSYEKL. The CDR3 contains 15 residues. V lost 0 bases, J lost 8 bases, and 16 bases lay in between. The CDR3 nucleotides are TGCGCCAGCAGCCAAGATCCGATGGGGCCTAGCGGCTACACCTTC. It specifies CASSQDPMGPSGYTF.